This T cell receptor (beta chain) was sequenced in a study of cytomegalovirus exposure and HLA in healthy donors. Points from the study as a whole: Compared with the roughly 670-donor mean, an Asian-associated ancestry cluster reportedly had fewer N-insertions, according to a later analysis. A later analysis found TCR association rates differed by HLA locus, highest for DRB1 and lowest for HLA-C. Highly shared sequence variants in one cluster were likely a sequencing artifact.

A word on this clone: Its specificity is not known.

13 Jbeta primers and 60 Vbeta primers were used for the PCR. Sequencing was performed with immunoSEQ multiplex PCR; in TCRdb, only in-frame clones are kept and a portion is missing. The profile shows some 100,000 clones, roughly four fifths of them singletons. Per the germline V gene, CDR1 is LNHDA and CDR2 is SQIVND (reference sequence). The ends were cut back, 1 base at V and 6 bases at J, with 13 bases in the middle. CDR3 size: 14 residues. The sample comprised PBMCs. This TCR was sampled from a woman aged 40 to 50 in good health and CMV-seropositive. V usage is TRBV19 and J usage is TRBJ2-7; D is perhaps TRBD2 (6 bases). The CDR3 DNA sequence: TGTGCCAGTAGTATAGGAACGGGAGTTAGCGAGCAGTACTTC. Protein sequence: CASSIGTGVSEQYF.